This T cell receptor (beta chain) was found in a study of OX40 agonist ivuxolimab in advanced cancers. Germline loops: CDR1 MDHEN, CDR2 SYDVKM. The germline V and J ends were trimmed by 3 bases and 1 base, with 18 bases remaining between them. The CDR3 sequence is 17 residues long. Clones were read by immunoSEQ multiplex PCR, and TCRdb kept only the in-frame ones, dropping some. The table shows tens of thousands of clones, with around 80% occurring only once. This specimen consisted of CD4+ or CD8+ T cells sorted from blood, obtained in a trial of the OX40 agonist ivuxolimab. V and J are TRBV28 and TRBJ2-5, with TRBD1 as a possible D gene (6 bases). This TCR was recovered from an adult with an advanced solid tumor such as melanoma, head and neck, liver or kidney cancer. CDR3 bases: TGTGCCAGCAGTTTTGTGCCTGGGGACACCACCCAAGAGACCCAGTACTTC. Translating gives CASSFVPGDTTQETQYF.